This is a list of T cell receptor beta chains from one sample in a study of long-term antiretroviral therapy in people with HIV. The table came from immunoSEQ multiplex PCR; TCRdb's copy has only in-frame clones and leaves some out. Of roughly 11,000 clones listed, around three quarters are singletons. The source material was unsorted PBMCs, sampled approximately 3.1 years before starting antiretroviral therapy. These receptor sequences come from a man aged 35 to 55 with HIV. Each CDR3 is given with its conserved first and last residue. Fields, in order: D gene, J gene, V gene, clone size, CDR3 protein, CDR3 DNA. The D gene is left open where the match is weak. A row's size may be missing; if present it is once, few, many or a size class.

d_gene: .
j_gene: TRBJ2-6
v_gene: TRBV29-1
abundance: .
CDR3aa: CSVEYGSSGANVLTF
CDR3nt: TGCAGCGTTGAGTACGGTAGCTCTGGGGCCAACGTCCTGACTTTC

d_gene: TRBD1
j_gene: TRBJ1-1
v_gene: TRBV2
abundance: .
CDR3aa: CASSSDRVTEAFF
CDR3nt: TGTGCCAGCTCCTCGGACAGGGTCACTGAAGCTTTCTTT

d_gene: TRBD1
j_gene: TRBJ1-5
v_gene: TRBV10-3
abundance: .
CDR3aa: CAISDPNRGSAQPQHF
CDR3nt: TGTGCCATCAGTGACCCGAACAGGGGGAGTGCTCAGCCCCAGCATTTT

d_gene: .
j_gene: TRBJ2-1
v_gene: TRBV20-1
abundance: .
CDR3aa: CSAYLNEQFF
CDR3nt: TGCAGTGCTTACCTCAATGAGCAGTTCTTC

d_gene: .
j_gene: TRBJ2-2
v_gene: TRBV30
abundance: .
CDR3aa: CAWSNREITGELFF
CDR3nt: TGTGCCTGGAGTAATCGGGAGATCACCGGGGAGCTGTTTTTT

d_gene: .
j_gene: TRBJ2-7
v_gene: TRBV11-2
abundance: once
CDR3aa: CASSLGSNSHEQYF
CDR3nt: TGTGCCAGCAGCTTAGGGAGTAATAGCCACGAGCAGTACTTC

d_gene: TRBD2
j_gene: TRBJ2-5
v_gene: TRBV7-8
abundance: .
CDR3aa: CASSSGTSGSGETQYF
CDR3nt: TGTGCCAGCAGCTCGGGGACTAGCGGGAGTGGGGAGACCCAGTACTTC

d_gene: .
j_gene: TRBJ2-7
v_gene: TRBV27
abundance: .
CDR3aa: CASSITGSLHEQYF
CDR3nt: TGTGCCAGCAGTATAACCGGGTCCCTCCACGAGCAGTACTTC

d_gene: .
j_gene: TRBJ2-7
v_gene: TRBV5-1
abundance: .
CDR3aa: CASSLRSGGTYEQYF
CDR3nt: TGCGCCAGCAGCTTGAGGTCAGGTGGGACCTACGAGCAGTACTTC

d_gene: .
j_gene: TRBJ2-1
v_gene: TRBV28
abundance: .
CDR3aa: CASSISYLTGNEQFF
CDR3nt: TGTGCCAGCAGTATTAGCTATTTAACGGGTAATGAGCAGTTCTTC

d_gene: TRBD2
j_gene: TRBJ2-5
v_gene: TRBV5-1
abundance: once
CDR3aa: CASSFGGQETQYF
CDR3nt: TGCGCCAGCAGCTTCGGGGGGCAAGAGACCCAGTACTTC

d_gene: TRBD2
j_gene: TRBJ2-3
v_gene: TRBV30
abundance: .
CDR3aa: CAWNVAGVTDTQYF
CDR3nt: TGTGCCTGGAATGTTGCGGGAGTAACAGATACGCAGTATTTT

d_gene: .
j_gene: TRBJ1-2
v_gene: TRBV28
abundance: .
CDR3aa: CASSLWINPNYGYTF
CDR3nt: TGTGCCAGCAGTTTATGGATAAACCCTAACTATGGCTACACCTTC

d_gene: TRBD2
j_gene: TRBJ2-5
v_gene: TRBV28
abundance: .
CDR3aa: CASYPAGGLYPAYF
CDR3nt: TGTGCCAGCTATCCAGCGGGAGGCCTCTACCCCGCCTACTTC

d_gene: .
j_gene: TRBJ2-1
v_gene: TRBV7-9
abundance: .
CDR3aa: CASSTPRFGQWEQFF
CDR3nt: TGTGCCAGCAGCACACCTAGATTCGGCCAATGGGAGCAGTTCTTC

d_gene: .
j_gene: TRBJ2-7
v_gene: TRBV13
abundance: .
CDR3aa: CASSFHGVSYEQYF
CDR3nt: TGTGCCAGCAGCTTTCACGGGGTCTCCTACGAGCAGTACTTC

d_gene: TRBD2
j_gene: TRBJ2-1
v_gene: TRBV25-1
abundance: few
CDR3aa: CASSEDGAGGPLYNEQFF
CDR3nt: TGTGCCAGCAGTGAAGATGGAGCGGGAGGGCCTCTCTACAATGAGCAGTTCTTC

d_gene: .
j_gene: TRBJ2-7
v_gene: TRBV7-2
abundance: .
CDR3aa: CASSSRDITYEQYF
CDR3nt: TGTGCCAGCAGCTCTCGGGACATTACCTACGAGCAGTACTTC

d_gene: .
j_gene: TRBJ1-1
v_gene: TRBV30
abundance: .
CDR3aa: CAWSYRNTEAFF
CDR3nt: TGTGCCTGGAGCTACAGGAACACTGAAGCTTTCTTT

d_gene: .
j_gene: TRBJ2-6
v_gene: TRBV6-6
abundance: .
CDR3aa: CAIHGGANVLTF
CDR3nt: TGTGCCATCCATGGGGGGGCCAACGTCCTGACTTTC

d_gene: TRBD2
j_gene: TRBJ2-3
v_gene: TRBV7-2
abundance: .
CDR3aa: CASSRTGTRGGTDTQYF
CDR3nt: TGTGCCAGCAGCCGTACCGGGACTAGGGGTGGGACAGATACGCAGTATTTT

d_gene: TRBD1
j_gene: TRBJ2-7
v_gene: TRBV19
abundance: .
CDR3aa: CASSETGTGMEEQYF
CDR3nt: TGTGCCAGTAGTGAGACCGGGACAGGGATGGAGGAGCAGTACTTC

d_gene: TRBD1
j_gene: TRBJ1-1
v_gene: TRBV9
abundance: .
CDR3aa: CASSVAEGAHTEAFF
CDR3nt: TGTGCCAGCAGCGTAGCGGAGGGGGCGCACACTGAAGCTTTCTTT

d_gene: TRBD1
j_gene: TRBJ2-2
v_gene: TRBV29-1
abundance: .
CDR3aa: CSVGGQGATGELFF
CDR3nt: TGCAGCGTTGGGGGACAGGGGGCGACCGGGGAGCTGTTTTTT

d_gene: .
j_gene: TRBJ2-7
v_gene: TRBV6-6
abundance: .
CDR3aa: CASSYFPAAYEQYF
CDR3nt: TGTGCCAGCAGTTACTTTCCAGCTGCCTACGAGCAGTACTTC

d_gene: .
j_gene: TRBJ2-7
v_gene: TRBV29-1
abundance: .
CDR3aa: CSVVPIESYEQYF
CDR3nt: TGCAGCGTTGTCCCCATCGAGTCCTACGAGCAGTACTTC

d_gene: TRBD2
j_gene: TRBJ2-7
v_gene: TRBV4-3
abundance: .
CDR3aa: CASSQGGLDYEQYF
CDR3nt: TGCGCCAGCAGCCAAGGCGGACTAGACTACGAGCAGTACTTC

d_gene: .
j_gene: TRBJ2-2
v_gene: TRBV25-1
abundance: .
CDR3aa: CASTSEWGVNTGELFF
CDR3nt: TGTGCCAGCACCTCGGAATGGGGGGTAAACACCGGGGAGCTGTTTTTT

d_gene: .
j_gene: TRBJ2-5
v_gene: TRBV9
abundance: .
CDR3aa: CASSISPGEQETQYF
CDR3nt: TGTGCCAGCAGCATTAGCCCCGGAGAACAAGAGACCCAGTACTTC

d_gene: .
j_gene: TRBJ2-7
v_gene: TRBV6-6
abundance: .
CDR3aa: CASTGRTTYEQYF
CDR3nt: TGTGCCAGCACGGGCAGGACCACCTACGAGCAGTACTTC

d_gene: TRBD2
j_gene: TRBJ2-5
v_gene: TRBV30
abundance: .
CDR3aa: CAWSDEGGSGRSRETQYF
CDR3nt: TGTGCCTGGAGTGATGAGGGAGGTAGCGGGAGGAGTAGGGAGACCCAGTACTTC

d_gene: TRBD1
j_gene: TRBJ2-3
v_gene: TRBV6-1
abundance: once
CDR3aa: CASGGTGDFTDTQYF
CDR3nt: TGTGCCAGCGGAGGGACAGGGGATTTCACAGATACGCAGTATTTT

d_gene: .
j_gene: TRBJ1-1
v_gene: TRBV14
abundance: .
CDR3aa: CASSQQSFEAFF
CDR3nt: TGTGCCAGCAGCCAACAGTCTTTTGAAGCTTTCTTT

d_gene: .
j_gene: TRBJ2-7
v_gene: TRBV27
abundance: .
CDR3aa: CASSSKPGQREYF
CDR3nt: TGTGCCAGCAGTTCGAAACCGGGCCAGCGGGAGTACTTC

d_gene: TRBD1
j_gene: TRBJ1-3
v_gene: TRBV7-2
abundance: .
CDR3aa: CASRGQLAGNTIYF
CDR3nt: TGTGCCAGCAGGGGACAGTTAGCGGGAAACACCATATATTTT

d_gene: TRBD2
j_gene: TRBJ2-1
v_gene: TRBV13
abundance: .
CDR3aa: CASSPLRIGEGYEQFF
CDR3nt: TGTGCCAGCAGCCCCCTCCGTATCGGGGAGGGGTATGAGCAGTTCTTC

d_gene: .
j_gene: TRBJ1-2
v_gene: TRBV5-1
abundance: few
CDR3aa: CASSPNSQANYGYTF
CDR3nt: TGCGCCAGCAGCCCAAACTCCCAAGCTAACTATGGCTACACCTTC

d_gene: .
j_gene: TRBJ1-2
v_gene: TRBV7-9
abundance: large
CDR3aa: CASSDGGDIEGYTF
CDR3nt: TGTGCCAGCAGCGATGGCGGGGACATAGAAGGCTACACCTTC

d_gene: .
j_gene: TRBJ1-2
v_gene: TRBV5-1
abundance: few
CDR3aa: CASSLDTGPYGYTF
CDR3nt: TGCGCCAGCAGCTTGGATACAGGCCCCTATGGCTACACCTTC

d_gene: .
j_gene: TRBJ2-7
v_gene: TRBV18
abundance: few
CDR3aa: CASSPQTGDYEQYF
CDR3nt: TGTGCCAGCTCACCACAGACCGGGGACTACGAGCAGTACTTC

d_gene: .
j_gene: TRBJ2-7
v_gene: TRBV6-5
abundance: medium-sized
CDR3aa: CASSYSTDSYEQYF
CDR3nt: TGTGCCAGCAGTTACTCGACTGACTCCTACGAGCAGTACTTC

d_gene: .
j_gene: TRBJ2-7
v_gene: TRBV28
abundance: .
CDR3aa: CASRSRTVAGSAVSYEQYF
CDR3nt: TGTGCCAGCAGGAGCAGGACAGTAGCCGGGAGCGCCGTTTCCTACGAGCAGTACTTC

d_gene: TRBD1
j_gene: TRBJ1-1
v_gene: TRBV4-3
abundance: few
CDR3aa: CASSQGTGWGTEAFF
CDR3nt: TGCGCCAGCAGCCAAGGGACAGGGTGGGGCACTGAAGCTTTCTTT

d_gene: .
j_gene: TRBJ2-5
v_gene: TRBV5-1
abundance: .
CDR3aa: CASSSPDSHLRETQYF
CDR3nt: TGCGCCAGCAGCTCCCCGGACAGCCACCTTCGCGAGACCCAGTACTTC

d_gene: .
j_gene: TRBJ1-1
v_gene: TRBV28
abundance: .
CDR3aa: CASSSLDTEAFF
CDR3nt: TGTGCCAGCAGTTCCTTGGACACTGAAGCTTTCTTT

d_gene: TRBD2
j_gene: TRBJ2-7
v_gene: TRBV7-8
abundance: .
CDR3aa: CASSLSWTSESYEQYF
CDR3nt: TGTGCCAGCAGTTTAAGTTGGACTAGCGAATCCTACGAGCAGTACTTC

d_gene: TRBD2
j_gene: TRBJ2-2
v_gene: TRBV7-2
abundance: .
CDR3aa: CASSLRLAENTGELFF
CDR3nt: TGTGCCAGCAGCTTGAGACTAGCGGAGAACACCGGGGAGCTGTTTTTT

d_gene: .
j_gene: TRBJ2-7
v_gene: TRBV19
abundance: .
CDR3aa: CASSPGTISYEQYF
CDR3nt: TGTGCCAGTAGTCCCGGGACCATCTCCTACGAGCAGTACTTC

d_gene: TRBD1
j_gene: TRBJ2-7
v_gene: TRBV7-9
abundance: .
CDR3aa: CASSPRTGMGEQYF
CDR3nt: TGTGCCAGCAGCCCCCGGACAGGGATGGGGGAGCAGTACTTC

d_gene: TRBD1
j_gene: TRBJ2-7
v_gene: TRBV4-3
abundance: .
CDR3aa: CASSQEWAGGAREQYF
CDR3nt: TGCGCCAGCAGCCAAGAATGGGCAGGGGGCGCGAGGGAGCAGTACTTC